Listed here are 7 T cell receptor beta chains from one sample, sequenced in a study of T cell repertoires in ileal Crohn's disease (dated by TCRdb to the late 2010s). The library was made by the immunoSEQ multiplex PCR assay. TCRdb provides this immuneACCESS table in a form limited to in-frame rearrangements. Some clones are lacking; in checked studies, under half of them reflect an unresolved V gene, and why the rest are absent is not known. The sample includes some 14,000 clones, with roughly 78% observed a single time. Jointly, the top ten make up around 20% of the sample. The sequencing input was ileal tissue. The receptors were sampled from an adult with Crohn's disease.

In its sample, this clone ranks as medium-sized. The chain combines TRBV7-9 with TRBJ2-2, with 8 bases aligning to TRBD2. Germline CDR1 SEHNR, CDR2 FQNEAQ (reference sequence). The CDR3 loop spans 17 amino acids. V was clipped by 1 base and J by 1 base; unmatched bases: 5. As DNA, the CDR3 is TGTGCCAGCAGCTTAGGAATAGCGGGACAGAACACCGGGGAGCTGTTTTTT. Translated, it gives CASSLGIAGQNTGELFF. Based on the CDR3 plus reference TRBV7-9 and TRBJ2-2, the full variable domain is DTGVSQNPRHKITKRGQNVTFRCDPISEHNRLYWYRQTLGQGPEFLTYFQNEAQLEKSRLLSDRFSAERPKGSFSTLEIQRTEQGDSAMYLCASSLGIAGQNTGELFFGEGSRLTVL.

The chain links TRBV29-1 to TRBJ1-2, with D unclear. Germline values: CDR1 SQVTM, CDR2 ANQGSEA. This CDR3 has 11 amino acids. Deletions cut 6 bases from V and 8 bases from J, with 13 bases between. CDR3 residues: CSVSGTRGYTF. Written as DNA, the CDR3 is TGCAGCGTATCAGGAACAAGGGGCTACACCTTC.

J is TRBJ2-5 and V is TRBV7-9, with 13 bases matching TRBD2. Trimming at V came to 5 bases and at J to 4 bases, leaving 4 bases not matched to a gene. CDR3 length: 15 residues. Germline lookup yields CDR1 SEHNR and CDR2 FQNEAQ (reference sequence). The CDR3 sequence: CASSGRLAGGETQYF. The CDR3, as DNA: TGTGCCAGCAGCGGACGACTAGCGGGAGGAGAGACCCAGTACTTC.

This chain uses TRBV19 with TRBJ2-1; 9 positions match TRBD1. Trimming took 5 bases from V and 6 from J; bases not matched to a gene: 11. CDR1 and CDR2 from the germline V gene are LNHDA and SQIVND (reference sequence). The CDR3 has 16 residues. In DNA, the CDR3 is TGTGCCAGTAGTTCCTCCGGGACAGGGAAACTCAATGAGCAGTTCTTC. It translates to CASSSSGTGKLNEQFF. Looking up the rest from reference TRBV19 and TRBJ2-1 gives the full variable domain: DGGITQSPKYLFRKEGQNVTLSCEQNLNHDAMYWYRQDPGQGLRLIYYSQIVNDFQKGDIAEGYSVSREKKESFPLTVTSAQKNPTAFYLCASSSSGTGKLNEQFFGPGTRLTVL.

The V gene is TRBV7-2, the J gene TRBJ2-4; perhaps TRBD2 as D (6 bases). The ends were cut back, 6 bases at V and 8 bases at J, with 26 bases in the middle. The CDR3 is made up of 17 amino acids. Germline CDR1 is SGHTA and CDR2 is FQGNSA. As DNA, the CDR3 is TGTGCCAGCAGTCGGAGGGACCGCCCTTGGGGGAGAGACATTCAGTACTTC. Translated, it gives CASSRRDRPWGRDIQYF. Full variable domain (missing parts from reference TRBV7-2 and TRBJ2-4): GAGVSQSPSNKVTEKGKDVELRCDPISGHTALYWYRQSLGQGLEFLIYFQGNSAPDKSGLPSDRFSAERTGGSVSTLTIQRTQQEDSAVYLCASSRRDRPWGRDIQYFGAGTRLSVL.

J is TRBJ1-2 and V is TRBV6-5, with TRBD1 matching 12 bases. The CDR3 has 15 residues. Unmatched junction bases numbered 8, after V lost 5 bases and J lost 7 bases. In germline, CDR1 is MNHEY, CDR2 SVGAGI. CDR3 DNA: TGTGCCAGCAGTCTGGGACAGGGGGCGTATGGTGGCTACACCTTC. Translation gives CASSLGQGAYGGYTF.

The V gene is TRBV7-9, the J gene TRBJ1-2; D is unresolved. The CDR3 consists of 12 residues. Germline V CDR1 and CDR2: SEHNR, FQNEAQ (reference sequence). Trimming shortened V by 5 bases and J by 0 bases, and 4 bases separated the two germline ends. The chain's CDR3 is CASSPTNYGYTF. CDR3 coding DNA: TGTGCCAGCAGCCCCACTAACTATGGCTACACCTTC.